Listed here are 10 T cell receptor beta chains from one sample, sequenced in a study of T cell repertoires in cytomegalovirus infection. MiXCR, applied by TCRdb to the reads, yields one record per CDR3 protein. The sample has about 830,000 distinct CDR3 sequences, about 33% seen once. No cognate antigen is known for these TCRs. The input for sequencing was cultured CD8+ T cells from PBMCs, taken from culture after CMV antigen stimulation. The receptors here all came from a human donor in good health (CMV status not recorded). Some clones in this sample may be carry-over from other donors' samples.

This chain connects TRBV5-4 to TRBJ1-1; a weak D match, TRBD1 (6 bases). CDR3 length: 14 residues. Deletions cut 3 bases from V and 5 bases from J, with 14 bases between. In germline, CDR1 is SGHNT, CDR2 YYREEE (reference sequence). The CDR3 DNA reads TGTGCCAGCAGCTGGGGGGCAGGGAAAACTGAAGCTTTCTTT. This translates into CASSWGAGKTEAFF.

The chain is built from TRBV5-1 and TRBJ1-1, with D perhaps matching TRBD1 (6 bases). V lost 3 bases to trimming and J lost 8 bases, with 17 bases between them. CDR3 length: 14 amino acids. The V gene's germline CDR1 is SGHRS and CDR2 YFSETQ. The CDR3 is CASSSLVGGEEAFF. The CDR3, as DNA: TGCGCCAGCAGCTCCCTGGTGGGGGGCGAAGAAGCTTTCTTT.

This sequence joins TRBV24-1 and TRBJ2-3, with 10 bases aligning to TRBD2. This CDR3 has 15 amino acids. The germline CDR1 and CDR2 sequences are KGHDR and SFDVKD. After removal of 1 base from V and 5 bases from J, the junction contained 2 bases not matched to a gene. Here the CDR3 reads CATSDFVAGGDTQYF. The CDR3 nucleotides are TGTGCCACCAGTGATTTTGTAGCGGGGGGAGATACGCAGTATTTT.

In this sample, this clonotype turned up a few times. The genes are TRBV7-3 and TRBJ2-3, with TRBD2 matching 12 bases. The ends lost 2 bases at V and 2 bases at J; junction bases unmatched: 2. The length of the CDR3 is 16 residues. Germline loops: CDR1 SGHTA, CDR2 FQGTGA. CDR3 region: CASSLGLAGLTDTQYF. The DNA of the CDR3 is TGTGCCAGCAGCTTAGGACTAGCGGGGCTCACAGATACGCAGTATTTT.

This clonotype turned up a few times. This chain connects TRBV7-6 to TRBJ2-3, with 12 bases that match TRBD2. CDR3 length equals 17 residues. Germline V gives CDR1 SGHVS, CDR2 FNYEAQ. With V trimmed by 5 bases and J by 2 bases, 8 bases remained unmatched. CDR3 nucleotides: TGTGCCAGCAGCCTTAGGTGGACTAGCGGGGCCACAGATACGCAGTATTTT. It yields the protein CASSLRWTSGATDTQYF.

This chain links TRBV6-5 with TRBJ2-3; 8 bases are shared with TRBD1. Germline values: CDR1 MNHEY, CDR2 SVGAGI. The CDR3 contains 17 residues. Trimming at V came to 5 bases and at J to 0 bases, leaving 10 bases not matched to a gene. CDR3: CASSDRGPHSSTDTQYF. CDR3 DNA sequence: TGTGCCAGCAGTGACAGGGGACCTCACTCTAGCACAGATACGCAGTATTTT.

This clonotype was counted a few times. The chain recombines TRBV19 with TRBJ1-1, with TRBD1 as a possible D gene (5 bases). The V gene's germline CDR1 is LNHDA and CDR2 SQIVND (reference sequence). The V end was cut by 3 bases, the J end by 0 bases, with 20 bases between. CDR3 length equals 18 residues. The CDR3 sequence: CASSIGSRVNRMNTEAFF. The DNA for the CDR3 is TGTGCCAGTAGTATTGGTTCCAGGGTAAATCGCATGAACACTGAAGCTTTCTTT.

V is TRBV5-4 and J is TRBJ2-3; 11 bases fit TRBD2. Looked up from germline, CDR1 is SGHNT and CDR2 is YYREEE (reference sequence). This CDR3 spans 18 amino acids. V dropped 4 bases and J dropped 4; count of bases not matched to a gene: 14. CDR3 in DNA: TGTGCCAGCAGCCCCACGCCATTAGCGGGGGGGCCGCCAGATACGCAGTATTTT. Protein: CASSPTPLAGGPPDTQYF.

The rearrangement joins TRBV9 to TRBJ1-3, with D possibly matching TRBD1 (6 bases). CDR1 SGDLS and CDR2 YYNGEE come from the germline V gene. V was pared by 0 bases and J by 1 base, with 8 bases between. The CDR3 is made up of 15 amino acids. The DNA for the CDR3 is TGTGCCAGCAGCGTAGGGCAGGGGTCTGGAAACACCATATATTTT. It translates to CASSVGQGSGNTIYF.

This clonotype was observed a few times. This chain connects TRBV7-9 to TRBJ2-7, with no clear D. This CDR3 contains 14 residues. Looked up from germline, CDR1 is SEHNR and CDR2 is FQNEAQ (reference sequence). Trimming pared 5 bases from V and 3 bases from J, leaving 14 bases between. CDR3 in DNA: TGTGCCAGCAGCCCGAACACCCGCGGCTACGAGCAGTACTTC. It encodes CASSPNTRGYEQYF.